This T cell receptor beta chain was profiled in a study of identifying expanded T cells in peripheral blood. Some clones are missing from TCRdb's copy, which holds only in-frame ones; the method was immunoSEQ multiplex PCR. The table has tens of thousands of clones, about 85% seen once. The CDR3 totals 12 residues. The germline V gene has CDR1 SGDLS and CDR2 YYNGEE. The ends were cut back, 0 bases at V and 4 bases at J, with 2 bases in the middle. This chain links TRBV9 with TRBJ1-3, with unresolved D. The sample taken for sequencing was blood. This TCR derives from a person aged 18-70 years in good health. CDR3 in amino acids: CASSVEGNTIYF. DNA for the CDR3: TGTGCCAGCAGCGTAGAAGGAAACACCATATATTTT.